This T cell receptor (beta chain) was captured in a study of blood T cell repertoires in COVID-19. The V and J ends lost 4 bases and 0 bases respectively, with 8 bases between them. This CDR3 region has 15 residues. The germline V gene encodes CDR1 SGHNT and CDR2 YYREEE (reference sequence). Per the original data handling: Amplification from reference gene primers served as the basis for estimated nucleated cell counts. Measured with immunoSEQ multiplex PCR; TCRdb has only the in-frame clones, and not every one. That table gives V, J and clone size, and the DNA gave D and trimming. The sample shows 150,000 to 200,000 clones, around 81% of them seen only once.

The chain has TRBV5-4 and TRBJ1-6; possible D gene TRBD1, 5 bases. The receptor comes from a man between 65 and 85 years old who had recovered from COVID-19. Sequenced material: peripheral blood. This chain's CDR3 is CASSLDSSYNSPLHF. Written as DNA, the CDR3 is TGTGCCAGCAGCCTTGACAGCTCCTATAATTCACCCCTCCACTTT.